The clone carrying this T cell receptor beta chain has a handful of counts. Its cognate antigen is unknown. A J-beta primer mix and a sample-barcoded 5' primer were used in a second PCR of roughly 6 to 12 cycles. CDR3-containing paired-end reads numbered at least 3 million in each sample. One entry per CDR3 protein results from TCRdb running MiXCR on the 5' RACE reads. The sample contains hundreds of thousands of distinct CDR3 sequences, over 45% of which appear only once. Per sample, at least 6 micrograms of total RNA were extracted. The data originate from a study of blood T cells in healthy people across ages. Study-wide background: About one barcoded beta molecule per two T cells was the capture yield of template switching. Study-wide findings and caveats: Versus aged donors, long-lived donors had higher diversity and more naive CD4+ cells.

Germline V lookup: CDR1 SGHTA, CDR2 FQGNSA. The junction had 17 bases not matched to a gene; V was cut back by 5 bases and J by 0 bases. The CDR3 runs to 20 residues. The receptor was derived from a man aged 30-40 years in good health. This chain uses TRBV7-2 with TRBJ2-3, with 10 bases identical to TRBD2. The material sequenced was blood. CDR3 DNA: TGTGCCAGCAGCGTCCGTCTTTGGCTAGCGGGAGAGACTAGCACAGATACGCAGTATTTT. Amino acids: CASSVRLWLAGETSTDTQYF. The full variable domain, rest sourced from reference TRBV7-2 and TRBJ2-3, is GAGVSQSPSNKVTEKGKDVELRCDPISGHTALYWYRQSLGQGLEFLIYFQGNSAPDKSGLPSDRFSAERTGGSVSTLTIQRTQQEDSAVYLCASSVRLWLAGETSTDTQYFGPGTRLTVL.